Listed here are 25 T cell receptor beta chains from one sample, sequenced in a study of blood T cell repertoires in COVID-19. This table comes from immunoSEQ multiplex PCR, and its TCRdb copy is limited to in-frame clones, with some not included. The table has roughly 120,000 clones, approximately 85% seen once. The sequenced sample was peripheral blood. All receptors derive from a woman aged 60 to 75 with COVID-19, enrolled during active disease.

This clone came up once. V is TRBV7-8 and J is TRBJ1-1; D gene ambiguous. Per the germline V gene, CDR1 is SGHVS and CDR2 is FQNEAQ. V was trimmed by 1 base and J by 1 base, leaving 13 bases between them. This CDR3 has 16 amino acids. CDR3 amino acids: CASSLEWSAANTEAFF. The CDR3, as DNA: TGTGCCAGCAGCTTAGAATGGTCAGCGGCGAACACTGAAGCTTTCTTT. The full variable domain, rest sourced from reference TRBV7-8 and TRBJ1-1, is GAGVSQSPRYKVAKRGQDVALRCDPISGHVSLFWYQQALGQGPEFLTYFQNEAQLDKSGLPSDRFFAERPEGSVSTLKIQRTQQEDSAVYLCASSLEWSAANTEAFFGQGTRLTVV.

This clone has just one count. CDR3 loop: CASSLYLLAGNYEQYF. The CDR3 bases are TGTGCCAGCAGCCTTTACCTTCTTGCGGGAAACTACGAGCAGTACTTC. The chain joins TRBV28 to TRBJ2-7; a possible D gene is TRBD2 (6 bases). Trimming removed 6 bases at V and 3 bases at J, with 21 bases between. The CDR3 covers 16 residues. Per the germline V gene, CDR1 is MDHEN and CDR2 is SYDVKM.

This chain connects TRBV28 to TRBJ2-7; tentative D call: TRBD2 (6 bases). Between the trimmed V and J ends, which lost 4 bases and 0 bases, there was a span of 13 bases. CDR1 MDHEN and CDR2 SYDVKM come from the germline V gene. CDR3 length equals 15 residues. DNA for the CDR3: TGTGCCAGCAGTTCCCCCGGGACTGACTCCTACGAGCAGTACTTC. Its translation: CASSSPGTDSYEQYF.

The chain recombines TRBV6-5 with TRBJ2-7; 7 bases are shared with TRBD1. The J segment lost 2 bases and the V segment lost 5 bases, leaving 6 bases of the junction unmatched. Germline values: CDR1 MNHEY, CDR2 SVGAGI. The CDR3 contains 14 residues. The CDR3 region is CASSPRGQTYEQYF. The DNA of the CDR3 is TGTGCCAGCAGTCCCAGGGGACAGACCTACGAGCAGTACTTC.

The V and J genes are TRBV18 and TRBJ2-3; D is possibly TRBD2 (7 bases). The CDR3 has 16 amino acids. The ends were cut back, 6 bases at V and 0 bases at J, with 16 bases in the middle. Germline CDR1 is KGHSH and CDR2 is LQKENI. The DNA of the CDR3 is TGTGCCAGCTCTCCGGAGGGGGGGCTCAGCACAGATACGCAGTATTTT. The encoded protein is CASSPEGGLSTDTQYF.

The chain is built from TRBV5-1 and TRBJ1-2; D unclear. The CDR3 has 13 amino acids. The germline V gene encodes CDR1 SGHRS and CDR2 YFSETQ. The V and J ends lost 2 bases and 4 bases respectively, with 9 bases between them. The CDR3 DNA sequence: TGCGCCAGCAGCTTTGGCCCTCTCTATGGCTACACCTTC. Translated: CASSFGPLYGYTF.

The rearrangement joins TRBV2 to TRBJ1-6, with TRBD1 as a possible D gene (6 bases). Trimming took 6 bases from V and 4 from J, leaving 10 bases between them. The CDR3 loop spans 14 amino acids. The germline CDR1 and CDR2 sequences are SNHLY and FYNNEI. The CDR3 region is CASSSRGYNSPLHF. CDR3 nucleotides: TGTGCCAGCAGCTCCAGGGGATATAATTCACCCCTCCACTTT.

This clone was seen just once. This sequence joins TRBV10-3 and TRBJ2-3; TRBD1 matches 7 bases. V trimming: 5 bases; J trimming: 6 bases; junction bases outside the gene matches: 5. Germline lookup yields CDR1 ENHRY and CDR2 SYGVKD. The CDR3 runs to 13 residues. In DNA, the CDR3 is TGTGCCATCAGTTACGAGGGGGCGGATACGCAGTATTTT. Translation gives CAISYEGADTQYF.

Of note for this clone: One junction end disagrees with the germline gene, perhaps due to a read error. V usage is TRBV7-9 and J usage is TRBJ2-1; 9 bases fit TRBD1. Looked up from germline, CDR1 is SEHNR and CDR2 is FQNEAQ (reference sequence). The CDR3 contains 17 residues. CDR3 in amino acids: CASSLPRGQGSFNEQFF. The CDR3 DNA follows: TGTGCCAGCAGCCTACCGCGGGGACAGGGTTCCTTCAATGAGCAGTTCTTC.

This chain connects TRBV7-3 to TRBJ1-2; a possible D gene is TRBD1 (6 bases). The CDR3 runs to 15 residues. V shed 2 bases and J shed 4 bases, with 14 bases lying between them. Germline V lookup: CDR1 SGHTA, CDR2 FQGTGA. CDR3 amino acids: CASSLRPGQAYGYTF. CDR3 coding DNA: TGTGCCAGCAGCTTACGCCCGGGACAAGCCTATGGCTACACCTTC.

The CDR3: CAWSSTGANEKLFF. The CDR3 coding sequence is TGTGCCTGGAGTTCAACAGGGGCTAATGAAAAACTGTTTTTT. The J gene is TRBJ1-4, the V gene TRBV30; TRBD1 agrees at 7 bases. Per germline, CDR1 GTSNPN and CDR2 SVGIG (reference sequence). V gave up 2 bases and J gave up 3 bases; unmatched junction bases: 3. The CDR3 runs to 14 residues.

The V and J genes are TRBV7-9 and TRBJ2-7; 9 bases are a match to TRBD1. Losses at the gene ends were 5 bases for V and 2 bases for J; bases not matched to a gene: 4. Germline CDR1 and CDR2: SEHNR and FQNEAQ (reference sequence). This CDR3 has 14 amino acids. CDR3 sequence reads: CASSQRQGAYEQYF. The CDR3, as DNA: TGTGCCAGCAGCCAGAGACAGGGGGCCTACGAGCAGTACTTC.

This clone was observed a handful of times. V usage is TRBV4-1 and J usage is TRBJ1-1; a possible D gene is TRBD1 (5 bases). This CDR3 is built from 16 residues. V lost 2 bases, J lost 3 bases, and 16 bases lay in between. Germline CDR1 and CDR2: MGHRA and YSYEKL. In DNA, the CDR3 is TGCGCCAGCAGCCAATATCCAGGCGTCAGGGACACTGAAGCTTTCTTT. Protein sequence: CASSQYPGVRDTEAFF.

The rearrangement links TRBV19 to TRBJ1-5; no firm D call. Germline CDR1 is LNHDA and CDR2 is SQIVND (reference sequence). CDR3 size: 14 residues. The V end lost 9 bases, the J end lost 0 bases, and 12 bases lay between the germline ends. CDR3 in amino acids: CASGESNSNQPQHF. In DNA, the CDR3 is TGTGCCAGCGGGGAGAGCAATAGCAATCAGCCCCAGCATTTT.

The chain employs TRBV5-1 and TRBJ2-2, with D possibly TRBD1 on 5 matching bases. The CDR3 runs to 16 residues. Trimming pared 4 bases from V and 4 bases from J, leaving 17 bases between. Germline loops: CDR1 SGHRS, CDR2 YFSETQ. In DNA, the CDR3 is TGCGCCAGCAGCCCGCAGGGCAGGGCCGGCACCGGGGAGCTGTTTTTT. Protein sequence: CASSPQGRAGTGELFF.

The gene calls are TRBV7-9 and TRBJ1-3; 7 nucleotides line up with TRBD1. V was pared by 6 bases and J by 0 bases, with 2 bases of the junction left unmatched. This CDR3 is built from 14 residues. Germline V gene data show CDR1 as SEHNR and CDR2 as FQNEAQ (reference sequence). CDR3: CASRRDSSGNTIYF. CDR3 bases: TGTGCCAGCAGACGGGACAGCTCTGGAAACACCATATATTTT.

The V gene is TRBV2, the J gene TRBJ1-1, with D maybe TRBD1 (5 bases). The CDR3 is 14 amino acids. Between the trimmed V and J ends, which lost 3 bases and 3 bases, there was a span of 11 bases. Germline values: CDR1 SNHLY, CDR2 FYNNEI. CDR3 DNA: TGTGCCAGCAGTGATGAGGGACTCCACACTGAAGCTTTCTTT. This codes for CASSDEGLHTEAFF.

The genes are TRBV5-6 and TRBJ2-7; tentative D call: TRBD2 (6 bases). Trimming shortened V by 0 bases and J by 6 bases, and 13 bases separated the two germline ends. This CDR3 region has 14 residues. CDR1 is SGHDT, CDR2 YYEEEE, per germline. The CDR3 DNA sequence: TGTGCCAGCAGCTTGGGGCCGGAGGGGTCCGAGCAGTACTTC. Protein product: CASSLGPEGSEQYF.

This clone was found a few times. The chain couples TRBV11-2 to TRBJ2-1; the D is unclear. CDR1 and CDR2 (germline): SGHAT, FQNNGV. Trimming removed 1 base at V and 6 bases at J, with 4 bases between. The CDR3 sequence is 12 residues long. The CDR3 DNA is TGTGCCAGCAGCTTAGGTCTCAATGAGCAGTTCTTC. It specifies CASSLGLNEQFF. Variable domain in full (rest from reference TRBV11-2 and TRBJ2-1): EAGVAQSPRYKIIEKRQSVAFWCNPISGHATLYWYQQILGQGPKLLIQFQNNGVVDDSQLPKDRFSAERLKGVDSTLKIQPAKLEDSAVYLCASSLGLNEQFFGPGTRLTVL.

The V gene is TRBV5-1, the J gene TRBJ2-1, with 8 nucleotides matching TRBD2. This CDR3 contains 13 residues. CDR1 and CDR2 from the germline V gene are SGHRS and YFSETQ. The J segment lost 4 bases and the V segment lost 5 bases, leaving 2 bases of the junction unmatched. The CDR3 here is CASSAGGYNEQFF. CDR3 in DNA: TGCGCCAGCAGTGCGGGGGGTTACAATGAGCAGTTCTTC.

The gene calls are TRBV30 and TRBJ1-2; no definite D call. V gave up 0 bases and J gave up 2 bases, with 13 bases separating them. Germline-derived CDR1 and CDR2 are GTSNPN and SVGIG (reference sequence). This CDR3 region has 15 residues. The CDR3 sequence is CAWSVRGGSNYGYTF. The DNA of the CDR3 is TGTGCCTGGAGTGTACGAGGAGGATCAAACTATGGCTACACCTTC.

The CDR3 loop reads CASSFGGGHYGYTF. In DNA, the CDR3 is TGTGCCAGCAGCTTCGGCGGGGGACACTATGGCTACACCTTC. This chain links TRBV5-6 with TRBJ1-2; D perhaps matches TRBD1 (5 bases). This CDR3 has 14 residues. Trimming pared 2 bases from V and 3 bases from J, leaving 11 bases between. The germline gives CDR1 SGHDT, CDR2 YYEEEE.

The chain recombines TRBV6-5 with TRBJ2-7; 8 nucleotides align to TRBD1. The length of the CDR3 is 13 residues. J was trimmed by 5 bases and V by 7 bases; bases with no gene match: 7. Per the germline V gene, CDR1 is MNHEY and CDR2 is SVGAGI. CDR3 residues: CASKISGGNEQYF. CDR3 nucleotides: TGTGCCAGCAAGATTTCAGGGGGCAACGAGCAGTACTTC.

V gene TRBV6-5 combines with J gene TRBJ2-7; 9 bases agree with TRBD1. The CDR3 loop spans 14 amino acids. The germline V gene encodes CDR1 MNHEY and CDR2 SVGAGI. V trimming: 6 bases; J trimming: 5 bases; junction bases outside the gene matches: 8. The chain's CDR3 is CASREGTGLNEQYF. The CDR3 bases are TGTGCCAGCAGAGAGGGGACAGGGCTCAACGAGCAGTACTTC.

J is TRBJ1-6 and V is TRBV19; 9 bases line up with TRBD1. This CDR3 has 19 amino acids. V lost 3 bases, J lost 1 base, and 10 bases stayed unmatched. Germline V gene data show CDR1 as LNHDA and CDR2 as SQIVND (reference sequence). Here the CDR3 reads CASSIIGTGIRSYNSPLHF. The CDR3 nucleotides read TGTGCCAGTAGTATTATCGGGACAGGGATAAGATCCTATAATTCACCCCTCCACTTT.